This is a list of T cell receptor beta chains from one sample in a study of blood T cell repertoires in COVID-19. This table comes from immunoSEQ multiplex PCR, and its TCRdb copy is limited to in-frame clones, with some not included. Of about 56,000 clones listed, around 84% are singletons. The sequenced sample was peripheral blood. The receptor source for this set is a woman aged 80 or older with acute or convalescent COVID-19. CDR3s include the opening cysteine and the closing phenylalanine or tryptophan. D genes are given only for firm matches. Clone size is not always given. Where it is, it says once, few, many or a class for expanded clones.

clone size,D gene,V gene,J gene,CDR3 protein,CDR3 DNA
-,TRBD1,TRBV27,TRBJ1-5,CASSLLQGASQPQHF,TGTGCCAGCAGTTTATTACAGGGGGCAAGTCAGCCCCAGCATTTT
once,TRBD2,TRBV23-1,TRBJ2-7,CASSQSEASGVYEQYF,TGCGCCAGCAGTCAATCTGAGGCTAGCGGGGTGTACGAGCAGTACTTC
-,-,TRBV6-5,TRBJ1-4,CASSPQIREKLFF,TGTGCCAGCAGTCCTCAAATACGGGAAAAACTGTTTTTT
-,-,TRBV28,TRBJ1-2,CASSSPWVGGYGYTF,TGTGCCAGCAGCTCTCCCTGGGTGGGGGGGTATGGCTACACCTTC
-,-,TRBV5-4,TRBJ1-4,CASSKGQSTNEKLFF,TGTGCCAGCAGCAAAGGACAGTCTACCAATGAAAAACTGTTTTTT
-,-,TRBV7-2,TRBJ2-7,CASSPNQYEQYF,TGTGCCAGCAGCCCAAATCAATACGAGCAGTACTTC
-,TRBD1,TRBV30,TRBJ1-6,CAWTGTGRTGSPLHF,TGTGCCTGGACCGGGACAGGGAGGACAGGCTCACCCCTCCACTTT
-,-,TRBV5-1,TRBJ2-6,CASKEAGANVLTF,TGCGCCAGCAAGGAGGCTGGGGCCAACGTCCTGACTTTC
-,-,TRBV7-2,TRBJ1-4,CASSLGGGEKLFF,TGTGCCAGCAGCTTGGGGGGTGGCGAAAAACTGTTTTTT
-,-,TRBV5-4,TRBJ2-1,CASTSPRLDNEQFF,TGTGCCAGCACCTCTCCGCGTCTTGACAATGAGCAGTTCTTC
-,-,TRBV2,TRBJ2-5,CASLLARETQYF,TGTGCCAGCCTCCTAGCGCGGGAGACCCAGTACTTC
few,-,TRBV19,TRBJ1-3,CASRPHGGGNTIYF,TGTGCCAGTAGACCCCATGGGGGCGGAAACACCATATATTTT
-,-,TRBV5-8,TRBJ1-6,CAGPMRGRSLNSPLHF,TGTGCCGGGCCAATGCGGGGTAGGAGTCTTAATTCACCCCTCCACTTT
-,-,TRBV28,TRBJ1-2,CASSPNIGGYTF,TGTGCCAGCAGTCCTAATATCGGTGGCTACACCTTC
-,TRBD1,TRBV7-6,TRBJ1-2,CASSETGSYGYTF,TGTGCCAGCAGCGAGACAGGGAGCTATGGCTACACCTTC
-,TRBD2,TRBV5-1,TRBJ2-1,CASSLATGGRRSEQFF,TGCGCCAGCAGCTTGGCAACGGGGGGGCGGAGGAGTGAGCAGTTCTTC
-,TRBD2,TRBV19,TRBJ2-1,CASTPGGGTYNEQFF,TGTGCCAGTACCCCCGGGGGGGGGACTTACAATGAGCAGTTCTTC
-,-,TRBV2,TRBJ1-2,CASSSQGGLASSYGYTF,TGTGCCAGCAGTTCCCAGGGAGGGTTGGCGTCGAGCTATGGCTACACCTTC
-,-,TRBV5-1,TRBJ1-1,CASSAGGENTEAFF,TGCGCCAGCAGCGCCGGGGGTGAGAACACTGAAGCTTTCTTT
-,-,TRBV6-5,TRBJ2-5,CASTTSRTAQETQYF,TGTGCCAGCACCACCTCCCGGACAGCTCAAGAGACCCAGTACTTC
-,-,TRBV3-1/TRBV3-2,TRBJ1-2,CASSQAGQTANYGYTF,TGTGCCAGCAGCCAGGCCGGACAGACAGCTAACTATGGCTACACCTTC
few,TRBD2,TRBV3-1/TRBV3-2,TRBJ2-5,CASSGLAGRETQYF,TGTGCCAGCAGTGGACTAGCGGGACGGGAGACCCAGTACTTC
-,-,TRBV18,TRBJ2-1,CASSPAQSQRNEQFF,TGTGCCAGCTCACCGGCCCAGTCTCAGCGCAATGAGCAGTTCTTC
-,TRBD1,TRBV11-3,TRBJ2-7,CASSLDRGQTYEQYF,TGTGCCAGCAGCTTAGATCGGGGACAGACCTACGAGCAGTACTTC
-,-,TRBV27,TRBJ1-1,CASSLSGVTEAFF,TGTGCCAGCAGTTTATCAGGGGTCACTGAAGCTTTCTTT
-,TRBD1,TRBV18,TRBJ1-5,CASSPGTGANQPQHF,TGTGCCAGCTCACCAGGAACAGGGGCTAATCAGCCCCAGCATTTT
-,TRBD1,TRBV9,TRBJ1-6,CASSPGQVNSPLHF,TGTGCCAGCAGCCCCGGACAGGTCAATTCACCCCTCCACTTT
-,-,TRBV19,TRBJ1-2,CASSIRQRGYTF,TGTGCCAGTAGTATCAGACAGAGAGGCTACACCTTC
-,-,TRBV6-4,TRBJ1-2,CASSVRYRGIGFGYTF,TGTGCCAGCAGTGTAAGGTACCGAGGTATTGGGTTTGGCTACACCTTC
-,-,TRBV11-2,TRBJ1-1,CASSLEDRNTEAFF,TGTGCCAGCAGCTTGGAGGACAGGAACACTGAAGCTTTCTTT
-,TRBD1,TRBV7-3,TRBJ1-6,CASSPGTENSPLHF,TGTGCCAGCAGCCCCGGGACAGAAAATTCACCCCTCCACTTT
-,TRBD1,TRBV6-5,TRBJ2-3,CASSDRGYTDTQYF,TGTGCCAGCAGCGACAGGGGTTACACAGATACGCAGTATTTT
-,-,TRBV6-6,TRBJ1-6,CASSFDIKPLHF,TGTGCCAGCAGTTTCGACATTAAACCCCTCCACTTT
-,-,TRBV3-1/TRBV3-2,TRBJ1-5,CASSQFYSNQPQHF,TGTGCCAGCAGCCAATTTTATAGCAATCAGCCCCAGCATTTT
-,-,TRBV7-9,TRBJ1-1,CASSLDFGGIEAFF,TGTGCCAGCAGCTTAGACTTCGGAGGAATCGAAGCTTTCTTT
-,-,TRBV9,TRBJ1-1,CASSPAGWGPMNTEAFF,TGTGCCAGCAGCCCGGCAGGGTGGGGTCCGATGAACACTGAAGCTTTCTTT
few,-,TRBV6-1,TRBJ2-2,CASTAGGGELFF,TGTGCCAGCACCGCCGGGGGCGGGGAGCTGTTTTTT
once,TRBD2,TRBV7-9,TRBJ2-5,CASSSGLAGGSETQYF,TGTGCCAGCAGCTCTGGACTAGCGGGGGGAAGTGAGACCCAGTACTTC
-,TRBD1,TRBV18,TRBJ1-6,CASSPWDRGLSRNSPLHF,TGTGCCAGCTCACCCTGGGACAGGGGACTTAGTAGGAATTCACCCCTCCACTTT